The next 32 T cell receptor beta chains were all read from a single sample in a study of T-cell reconstitution after alpha-beta-depleted transplantation in children. This sample's TCRbeta library carried unique molecular identifier barcodes. TCRdb re-called the PCR reads through MiXCR, storing one row per CDR3 protein. This sample has 500,000 to 650,000 distinct CDR3 sequences, with about an eighth found just once. The sample in question was PBMCs, mostly from graft donor cells, obtained 180 days after TCRalphabeta/CD19-depleted stem cell transplant. The receptor source for this set is a female patient aged 2-9 years who had a stem cell transplant for aplastic anemia, so the T cells may come from the graft donor.

In this sample, this clonotype turned up a few times. The chain is built from TRBV9 and TRBJ2-7; TRBD2 aligns across 9 bases. The CDR3 consists of 16 residues. V was clipped by 0 bases and J by 2 bases; unmatched bases: 6. Germline-derived CDR1 and CDR2 are SGDLS and YYNGEE. Here the CDR3 reads CASSVGRAGGPYEQYF. Here the CDR3 DNA reads TGTGCCAGCAGCGTAGGTAGGGCGGGAGGGCCCTACGAGCAGTACTTC.

This clonotype has a handful of counts. The genes are TRBV28 and TRBJ2-3; TRBD2 agrees at 9 bases. The V and J ends lost 11 bases and 3 bases, in that order; junction bases with no gene match: 6. The CDR3 is made up of 13 amino acids. Per germline, CDR1 MDHEN and CDR2 SYDVKM. This CDR3 reads CAGRRGGTDTQYF. The CDR3 nucleotides read TGTGCCGGGCGGCGGGGGGGAACAGATACGCAGTATTTT. The whole variable domain, filled in from reference TRBV28 and TRBJ2-3, reads DVKVTQSSRYLVKRTGEKVFLECVQDMDHENMFWYRQDPGLGLRLIYFSYDVKMKEKGDIPEGYSVSREKKERFSLILESASTNQTSMYLCAGRRGGTDTQYFGPGTRLTVL.

A single count supports this clonotype. This chain connects TRBV20-1 to TRBJ1-2; 8 bases line up with TRBD1. CDR1 and CDR2 (germline): DFQATT, SNEGSKA (reference sequence). V trimming: 5 bases; J trimming: 3 bases; junction bases outside the gene matches: 5. CDR3 size: 13 residues. CDR3 nucleotides: TGCAGTGCTCCAGAGGACAGGGACTATGGCTACACCTTC. Encoded protein: CSAPEDRDYGYTF.

This clonotype was seen more than once but under ten times. The J gene is TRBJ2-1, the V gene TRBV20-1; 10 nucleotides agree with TRBD2. Trimming took 3 bases from V and 1 from J; bases not matched to a gene: 6. The germline V gene encodes CDR1 DFQATT and CDR2 SNEGSKA (reference sequence). CDR3 length: 16 amino acids. The CDR3 nucleotides are TGCAGTGCTAGCCCGACTAGCGGGCTGTCCTACAATGAGCAGTTCTTC. Translating gives CSASPTSGLSYNEQFF.

V and J are TRBV6-2 or TRBV6-3 and TRBJ2-1; possibly TRBD2 for D (7 bases). There are 15 residues in the CDR3. The V gene's germline CDR1 is MNHEY and CDR2 SVGEGT. V shed 3 bases and J shed 2 bases, with 11 bases lying between them. The CDR3 DNA reads TGTGCCAGCAGTTATCCGGGGGGCCCCTACAATGAGCAGTTCTTC. Encoded protein: CASSYPGGPYNEQFF.

The V call is TRBV27, the J call TRBJ2-7, with a weak D call TRBD2 (5 bases). The CDR3 sequence is 16 residues long. With 8 bases removed from V and 2 bases from J, the gap between germline ends came to 22 bases. Looked up from germline, CDR1 is MNHEY and CDR2 is SMNVEV (reference sequence). CDR3 protein: CASSSEGKGKTYEQYF. CDR3 bases: TGTGCCAGCTCCTCCGAGGGTAAGGGAAAAACCTACGAGCAGTACTTC.

This clonotype appeared a few times. This CDR3 is CASSFRANEKLFF. Here the CDR3 DNA reads TGTGCCAGCAGCTTCAGGGCTAATGAAAAACTGTTTTTT. V gene TRBV7-8 combines with J gene TRBJ1-4; D is possibly TRBD1 (5 bases). Trimming took 3 bases from V and 3 from J, leaving 5 bases between them. Germline V lookup: CDR1 SGHVS, CDR2 FQNEAQ. The CDR3 has 13 residues.

The chain joins TRBV15 to TRBJ2-7; 7 positions agree with TRBD2. The CDR3 runs to 16 residues. With V trimmed by 2 bases and J by 3 bases, 10 bases remained unmatched. Germline V gene sequence: CDR1 LNHNV, CDR2 YYDKDF (reference sequence). The CDR3 is CATSRKSSGYIYEQYV. CDR3 sequence (DNA): TGTGCCACCAGCAGAAAGAGTAGCGGGTACATCTACGAGCAGTACGTC.

This clonotype was counted between two and nine times. The V call is TRBV20-1, the J call TRBJ2-1, with 11 bases lining up with TRBD2. Germline V lookup: CDR1 DFQATT, CDR2 SNEGSKA (reference sequence). J was trimmed by 8 bases and V by 5 bases; bases with no gene match: 8. The CDR3 runs 14 residues. This chain's CDR3 is CSAALTSGMDEQFF. As DNA, the CDR3 is TGCAGTGCTGCCTTGACTAGCGGGATGGATGAGCAGTTCTTC.

This clonotype has more than one count but fewer than ten. CDR3 protein: CASSPDRRTVYGYTF. CDR3 DNA: TGTGCCAGCAGCCCAGATAGGCGGACAGTCTATGGCTACACCTTC. The chain joins TRBV14 to TRBJ1-2, with a weak D call TRBD1 (6 bases). Trimming removed 4 bases at V and 4 bases at J, with 16 bases between. In germline, CDR1 is SGHDN, CDR2 FVKESK. This CDR3 spans 15 amino acids.

This clonotype came up a few times. V usage is TRBV10-3 and J usage is TRBJ2-5; the match to TRBD1 covers 11 bases. V lost 6 bases, J lost 4 bases, and 7 bases stayed unmatched. Germline CDR1 is ENHRY and CDR2 is SYGVKD. The CDR3 runs to 15 residues. Written as DNA, the CDR3 is TGTGCCATCAGGGCGGGGGACAGGGGGACAGAGACCCAGTACTTC. The encoded protein is CAIRAGDRGTETQYF.

The J gene is TRBJ2-2, the V gene TRBV5-1; D possibly uses TRBD1 or TRBD2 (6 bases each). The CDR3 has 19 amino acids. Germline assignment: CDR1 SGHRS and CDR2 YFSETQ. V gave up 0 bases and J gave up 4 bases, with 22 bases separating them. The CDR3 DNA is TGCGCCAGCAGCTTGGCCAAGTCCTTCCGCCCGGGGGCCACCGGGGAGCTGTTTTTT. Translation: CASSLAKSFRPGATGELFF.

This clonotype was picked up a small number of times. The chain joins TRBV12-3 or TRBV12-4 to TRBJ2-1; TRBD2 aligns across 9 bases. CDR3 size: 20 residues. J was trimmed by 0 bases and V by 0 bases; bases with no gene match: 12. CDR3 nucleotides: TGTGCCAGCAGTTTAGCCCCCGGTAGCGGGGGCAAAAGCTCCTACAATGAGCAGTTCTTC. Its protein product is CASSLAPGSGGKSSYNEQFF.

The chain carries TRBV7-2 and TRBJ1-4; a weak D match, TRBD1 (5 bases). Germline V gives CDR1 SGHTA, CDR2 FQGNSA. The CDR3 length is 16 residues. The V gene lost 5 bases and the J gene lost 3 bases, with 16 bases spanning the gap. The CDR3 region has the DNA TGTGCCAGCAGCCCTTGGGGCCTTCGCTCTAATGAAAAACTGTTTTTT. Amino acids: CASSPWGLRSNEKLFF.

This clonotype was counted only a few times. V gene TRBV4-2 combines with J gene TRBJ2-1, with no clear D. Trimming took off 1 base at V and 4 bases at J, with 5 bases between the two ends. Germline-derived CDR1 and CDR2 are LGHNA and YNFKEQ. This CDR3 has 13 residues. The CDR3 sequence: CASSQAQYNEQFF. In DNA, the CDR3 is TGTGCCAGCAGCCAAGCACAGTACAATGAGCAGTTCTTC.

This chain joins TRBV4-2 and TRBJ2-1, with 8 bases identical to TRBD2. Germline CDR1 reads LGHNA; CDR2 reads YNFKEQ. With V trimmed by 0 bases and J by 1 base, 2 bases remained unmatched. CDR3 length equals 16 residues. The CDR3 bases are TGTGCCAGCAGCCAAGATAAGCGGGAGTCCTACAATGAGCAGTTCTTC. It encodes CASSQDKRESYNEQFF.

This clonotype occurred many times. The chain joins TRBV12-3 or TRBV12-4 to TRBJ2-3; 9 bases match TRBD2. J was trimmed by 4 bases and V by 5 bases; bases with no gene match: 7. CDR3 length: 15 residues. The CDR3, as DNA: TGTGCCAGCAGTCCCCGGACTAGCGTGGCAGATACGCAGTATTTT. It yields the protein CASSPRTSVADTQYF.

This clonotype has only a few counts. This CDR3 reads CSVEPGISGNTIYF. The CDR3 DNA reads TGCAGCGTTGAACCGGGGATCTCTGGAAACACCATATATTTT. This chain uses TRBV29-1 with TRBJ1-3; D unclear. With 2 bases removed from V and 0 bases from J, the gap between germline ends came to 8 bases. This CDR3 comprises 14 residues. Germline V gene data show CDR1 as SQVTM and CDR2 as ANQGSEA.

Regarding this clonotype: At one end, the junction sequence differs from germline, possibly due to a read error. The rearrangement joins TRBV24-1 to TRBJ2-3, with D perhaps matching TRBD2 (6 bases). CDR3 size: 14 residues. CDR1 and CDR2 from the germline V gene are KGHDR and SFDVKD. Written as DNA, the CDR3 is TGTGCCACCGCACGGGGGTTTAGCACAGCTACGCAGTATTTT. Amino acid sequence: CATARGFSTATQYF.

This clonotype was counted between two and nine times. The rearrangement joins TRBV20-1 to TRBJ2-2; 7 bases are shared with TRBD2. There are 13 residues in the CDR3. V was pared by 5 bases and J by 4 bases, with 4 bases of the junction left unmatched. Germline CDR1 DFQATT, CDR2 SNEGSKA (reference sequence). CDR3 nucleotide sequence: TGCAGTGCTCCGGGGGGTTTCACCGGGGAGCTGTTTTTT. It translates to CSAPGGFTGELFF.

The DNA of the CDR3 is TGTGCCAGCACTTCCCAGGGAACCTACGAGCAGTACTTC. This translates into CASTSQGTYEQYF. This sequence joins TRBV6-2 or TRBV6-3 and TRBJ2-7; D is perhaps TRBD1 (5 bases). The ends were cut back, 7 bases at V and 2 bases at J, with 12 bases in the middle. Per germline, CDR1 MNHEY and CDR2 SVGEGT. The CDR3 covers 13 residues.

The chain is built from TRBV6-2 or TRBV6-3 and TRBJ1-5, with D uncertain. CDR3 length equals 14 residues. Trimming stripped 5 bases from V and 6 bases from J, with 14 bases between. Germline V CDR1 and CDR2: MNHEY, SVGEGT. CDR3 amino acids: CASSPGRRGQPQHF. The CDR3 nucleotides read TGTGCCAGCAGTCCCGGGAGGAGAGGTCAGCCCCAGCATTTT.

This clonotype was detected a few times. The genes are TRBV6-5 and TRBJ1-2; tentatively, D is TRBD1 (6 bases). Trimming removed 1 base at V and 5 bases at J, with 14 bases between. The CDR3 covers 15 residues. Germline V CDR1 and CDR2: MNHEY, SVGAGI. The DNA for the CDR3 is TGTGCCAGCAGTTACTTTCCGGGAGGGGGATATGGCTACACCTTC. This encodes CASSYFPGGGYGYTF.

The chain uses TRBV3-1 and TRBJ1-1, with D possibly TRBD1 on 6 matching bases. CDR3 length: 14 residues. V lost 4 bases, J lost 1 base, and 10 bases lay in between. Germline CDR1 reads LGHDT; CDR2 reads YNNKEL (reference sequence). CDR3 sequence reads: CASSRGPGNTEAFF. The DNA of the CDR3 is TGTGCCAGCAGCCGGGGGCCTGGGAACACTGAAGCTTTCTTT.

This clonotype was detected many times. This chain links TRBV7-7 with TRBJ2-1; D call uncertain. The V gene lost 1 base and the J gene lost 6 bases, with 7 bases spanning the gap. CDR1 SSHAT and CDR2 FNYEAQ come from the germline V gene (reference sequence). The CDR3 is 13 residues long. The DNA for the CDR3 is TGTGCCAGCAGCTTAGGCCGGCGCAATGAGCAGTTCTTC. Translated: CASSLGRRNEQFF.

This clonotype has a handful of counts. V and J are TRBV14 and TRBJ2-5; D not resolved. Germline V gene sequence: CDR1 SGHDN, CDR2 FVKESK. Trimming shortened V by 1 base and J by 0 bases, and 6 bases separated the two germline ends. This CDR3 has 14 amino acids. The CDR3 nucleotides are TGTGCCAGCAGCCAAGGAAAGTACCAAGAGACCCAGTACTTC. It yields the protein CASSQGKYQETQYF.

The V call is TRBV29-1, the J call TRBJ1-1; 7 bases fit TRBD1. Unmatched junction bases numbered 9, after V lost 6 bases and J lost 11 bases. The V gene's germline CDR1 is SQVTM and CDR2 ANQGSEA. The CDR3 has 11 residues. CDR3 amino acids: CSVQTTGKAFF. The CDR3 bases are TGCAGCGTCCAAACGACAGGGAAGGCTTTCTTT.

The V call is TRBV28, the J call TRBJ2-7, with TRBD1 identical over 8 bases. The CDR3 covers 15 residues. The germline CDR1 and CDR2 sequences are MDHEN and SYDVKM. V lost 7 bases, J lost 4 bases, and 12 bases stayed unmatched. CDR3 region: CASTPVAGGPYEQYV. In nucleotides, the CDR3 is TGTGCCAGCACCCCCGTCGCAGGGGGCCCATACGAGCAGTACGTC.

In its sample, this clonotype was seen a few times. This chain links TRBV7-9 with TRBJ2-3, with 8 bases lining up with TRBD1. This CDR3 has 15 residues. Germline V gives CDR1 SEHNR, CDR2 FQNEAQ (reference sequence). Losses at the gene ends were 4 bases for V and 5 bases for J; bases not matched to a gene: 8. DNA for the CDR3: TGTGCCAGCAGCTGGGGACAGGCGTGGGGAGATACGCAGTATTTT. It is translated as CASSWGQAWGDTQYF. Together with reference TRBV7-9 and TRBJ2-3, the CDR3 gives the full variable domain: DTGVSQNPRHKITKRGQNVTFRCDPISEHNRLYWYRQTLGQGPEFLTYFQNEAQLEKSRLLSDRFSAERPKGSFSTLEIQRTEQGDSAMYLCASSWGQAWGDTQYFGPGTRLTVL.

The CDR3 DNA sequence: TGTGCCAGCAGCTTCAGCGGTAACCAGTATGGCTACACCTTC. Protein sequence: CASSFSGNQYGYTF. The chain recombines TRBV5-4 with TRBJ1-2; no reliable D call. The CDR3 length is 14 residues. V was clipped by 2 bases and J by 5 bases, with 13 bases between them. CDR1 and CDR2 from the germline V gene are SGHNT and YYREEE (reference sequence). Supplemented by reference TRBV5-4 and TRBJ1-2, the full variable domain reads ETGVTQSPTHLIKTRGQQVTLRCSSQSGHNTVSWYQQALGQGPQFIFQYYREEENGRGNFPPRFSGLQFPNYSSELNVNALELDDSALYLCASSFSGNQYGYTFGSGTRLTVV.

This clonotype was observed a few times. V usage is TRBV20-1 and J usage is TRBJ1-3; D call uncertain. In germline, CDR1 is DFQATT, CDR2 SNEGSKA (reference sequence). V shed 2 bases and J shed 0 bases, with 8 bases lying between them. The CDR3 spans 14 residues. The CDR3 DNA follows: TGCAGTGCTAGACCCCGGGGCTCTGGAAACACCATATATTTT. Its translation: CSARPRGSGNTIYF.

A few counts support this clonotype. The chain recombines TRBV5-1 with TRBJ1-6; D is undetermined. Germline CDR1 SGHRS, CDR2 YFSETQ. Trimming removed 4 bases from V and 9 bases from J, with 11 bases in between. The CDR3 has 13 residues. CDR3 in DNA: TGCGCCAGCAGCGGGAGGGAAGCTTCACCCCTCCACTTT. This codes for CASSGREASPLHF.